One sample yielded the 15 T cell receptor beta chains listed below, sequenced in a study of OX40 agonist ivuxolimab in advanced cancers. Using immunoSEQ multiplex PCR, the repertoire was profiled, and TCRdb retains in-frame clones only, with some absent. Here the sample spans about 93,000 clones, roughly nine tenths being singletons. Specimen: CD4+ or CD8+ T cells sorted from blood, collected in a trial of the OX40 agonist ivuxolimab. Receptor source: an adult with an advanced solid tumor such as melanoma, head and neck, liver or kidney cancer.

The chain combines TRBV7-3 with TRBJ2-3, with 7 bases aligning to TRBD2. The germline gives CDR1 SGHTA, CDR2 FQGTGA. With 1 base clipped from V and 5 bases from J, the junction kept 9 bases outside the gene matches. The CDR3 runs to 16 residues. CDR3 nucleotide sequence: TGTGCCAGCAGCTTAAGTACCCGACTAGCTGGAGATACGCAGTATTTT. It encodes CASSLSTRLAGDTQYF.

The gene calls are TRBV5-1 and TRBJ2-7; weak D call: TRBD1 (5 bases). There are 14 residues in the CDR3. Trimming pared 6 bases from V and 1 base from J, leaving 14 bases between. CDR1 SGHRS and CDR2 YFSETQ come from the germline V gene. The CDR3 region has the DNA TGCGCCAGCAAACGTCAAGCAGGGTCCTACGAGCAGTACTTC. Translating it yields CASKRQAGSYEQYF. The variable domain in full, completed from reference TRBV5-1 and TRBJ2-7, reads KAGVTQTPRYLIKTRGQQVTLSCSPISGHRSVSWYQQTPGQGLQFLFEYFSETQRNKGNFPGRFSGRQFSNSRSEMNVSTLELGDSALYLCASKRQAGSYEQYFGPGTRLTVT.

This rearrangement joins TRBV9 to TRBJ2-1; TRBD1 is a possible D gene (5 bases). This CDR3 has 13 amino acids. Trimming stripped 4 bases from V and 10 bases from J, with 15 bases between. Germline loops: CDR1 SGDLS, CDR2 YYNGEE. CDR3 in DNA: TGTGCCAGCAGCCTAGGGGTCCTCGGGGAGCAGTTCTTC. This codes for CASSLGVLGEQFF.

J is TRBJ2-2 and V is TRBV29-1; possibly TRBD1 or TRBD2 for D (5 bases each). This CDR3 contains 12 residues. Germline CDR1 SQVTM, CDR2 ANQGSEA. The CDR3: CSGGRSTGELFF. CDR3 sequence (DNA): TGCAGTGGGGGACGGAGCACCGGGGAGCTGTTTTTT.

The gene calls are TRBV7-9 and TRBJ1-2; D possibly corresponds to TRBD1 (6 bases). CDR1 and CDR2 from the germline V gene are SEHNR and FQNEAQ (reference sequence). V dropped 5 bases and J dropped 8 bases, with 12 bases sitting between them. The CDR3 is 12 residues long. The CDR3 DNA reads as TGTGCCAGCAGCGCAACAGGGTACGGCTACACCTTC. Protein: CASSATGYGYTF. Filled out from reference TRBV7-9 and TRBJ1-2, the complete variable domain reads DTGVSQNPRHKITKRGQNVTFRCDPISEHNRLYWYRQTLGQGPEFLTYFQNEAQLEKSRLLSDRFSAERPKGSFSTLEIQRTEQGDSAMYLCASSATGYGYTFGSGTRLTVV.

The V gene is TRBV9, the J gene TRBJ2-7; the match to TRBD1 covers 7 bases. Germline V gives CDR1 SGDLS, CDR2 YYNGEE. V lost 4 bases to trimming and J lost 2 bases; unmatched junction nucleotides: 12. This CDR3 is built from 16 residues. The CDR3 protein is CASSSRRGTAPYEQYF. The CDR3 coding sequence is TGTGCCAGCAGCTCCCGTAGGGGGACAGCACCCTACGAGCAGTACTTC. Together with reference TRBV9 and TRBJ2-7, the CDR3 gives the full variable domain: DSGVTQTPKHLITATGQRVTLRCSPRSGDLSVYWYQQSLDQGLQFLIQYYNGEERAKGNILERFSAQQFPDLHSELNLSSLELGDSALYFCASSSRRGTAPYEQYFGPGTRLTVT.

The rearrangement uses TRBV13 and TRBJ2-5; 9 positions agree with TRBD2. The ends lost 0 bases at V and 4 bases at J; junction bases unmatched: 0. CDR3 length: 14 amino acids. Germline V gene data show CDR1 as PRHDT and CDR2 as FYEKMQ (reference sequence). The CDR3 DNA follows: TGTGCCAGCAGCTTAGGGCGGGGGGGAGAGACCCAGTACTTC. Translated, it gives CASSLGRGGETQYF.

This chain connects TRBV5-1 to TRBJ2-1, with D possibly being TRBD2 (5 bases). V was clipped by 2 bases and J by 2 bases, with 14 bases between them. Germline V gene data show CDR1 as SGHRS and CDR2 as YFSETQ. This CDR3 is built from 16 residues. The CDR3: CASSLGGSGPYNEQFF. The DNA of the CDR3 is TGCGCCAGCAGCTTAGGTGGGAGTGGCCCCTACAATGAGCAGTTCTTC.

The rearrangement links TRBV7-6 to TRBJ1-3, with 9 bases aligning to TRBD1. V was pared by 8 bases and J by 3 bases, with 2 bases of the junction left unmatched. This CDR3 comprises 13 residues. Germline V gene lookup returns CDR1 SGHVS and CDR2 FNYEAQ. CDR3 residues: CASGQGNGNTIYF. Here the CDR3 DNA reads TGTGCCAGCGGACAGGGGAATGGAAACACCATATATTTT.

The gene calls are TRBV11-3 and TRBJ1-4; 7 bases agree with TRBD1. The CDR3 has 16 residues. Germline V lookup: CDR1 SGHNT, CDR2 YENEEA. V trimming: 1 base; J trimming: 3 bases; junction bases outside the gene matches: 5. The CDR3 here is CASSLGGGQPNEKLFF. As DNA, the CDR3 is TGTGCCAGCAGCTTAGGGGGGGGACAGCCTAATGAAAAACTGTTTTTT.

The chain recombines TRBV7-8 with TRBJ2-2; D is ambiguous. CDR3 length: 14 amino acids. V dropped 6 bases and J dropped 4 bases, with 12 bases sitting between them. Per the germline V gene, CDR1 is SGHVS and CDR2 is FQNEAQ. CDR3 residues: CASRNQKSTGELFF. In nucleotides, the CDR3 is TGTGCCAGCAGAAATCAAAAAAGCACCGGGGAGCTGTTTTTT.

The chain couples TRBV28 to TRBJ1-1; D gene unclear. Germline values: CDR1 MDHEN, CDR2 SYDVKM. The CDR3 sequence is 15 residues long. V lost 6 bases, J lost 6 bases, and 20 bases lay in between. The CDR3 region has the DNA TGTGCCAGCAGCTCTACCTCTGTCCGGAAGGCTGAAGCTTTCTTT. Translated, it gives CASSSTSVRKAEAFF.

This clone has only a few counts. The chain carries TRBV28 and TRBJ2-7; 9 nucleotides align to TRBD1. V shed 6 bases and J 7 bases; nucleotides not matched to a gene: 7. CDR3 length: 13 residues. The germline V gene encodes CDR1 MDHEN and CDR2 SYDVKM. CDR3 in amino acids: CASRGTGFREQYF. The CDR3 region has the DNA TGTGCCAGCAGGGGGACAGGGTTCCGAGAGCAGTACTTC.

J is TRBJ2-7 and V is TRBV7-8; D is undetermined. With 6 bases removed from V and 0 bases from J, the gap between germline ends came to 9 bases. The CDR3 runs 13 residues. Germline lookup yields CDR1 SGHVS and CDR2 FQNEAQ. CDR3 DNA: TGTGCCAGCAGTGGCGTGAACTCCTACGAGCAGTACTTC. Its protein is CASSGVNSYEQYF. Together with reference TRBV7-8 and TRBJ2-7, the CDR3 gives the full variable domain: GAGVSQSPRYKVAKRGQDVALRCDPISGHVSLFWYQQALGQGPEFLTYFQNEAQLDKSGLPSDRFFAERPEGSVSTLKIQRTQQEDSAVYLCASSGVNSYEQYFGPGTRLTVT.

V and J are TRBV2 and TRBJ2-5; D not certain. The CDR3 consists of 12 residues. The V end was cut by 0 bases, the J end by 5 bases, with 4 bases between. Germline V gene sequence: CDR1 SNHLY, CDR2 FYNNEI. The CDR3 sequence is CASSEAVETQYF. The CDR3 region has the DNA TGTGCCAGCAGTGAAGCTGTGGAGACCCAGTACTTC.